This T cell receptor (beta chain) was recorded in a study of spatial heterogeneity in lung cancer (dated by TCRdb to about 2019). Background for the entire study: More beta-chain than alpha-chain transcripts were consistently detected, likely reflecting higher beta-chain transcript abundance. In the raw uncorrected reads, each unique combination of TCR and UMI appeared more than ten times on average. The study quantitatively compared TCR alpha and beta repertoires across multiple tumor regions, matched nontumor lung and blood in non-small cell lung cancer. The study linked features of the TCR repertoire to counts of nonsynonymous mutations, which were determined by whole-exome sequencing of tumor tissue. At surgery, around 200 tumor regions, 64 matched nontumor lung samples and 56 PBMC samples were TCR-sequenced for both alpha and beta chains.

A note on this clonotype: Its cognate antigen has yet to be identified. No base-level quality is on record; no much larger clone is a single base apart.

Counted from cysteine to phenylalanine, this CDR3 has 17 amino acids. The only DNA kept is the CDR3, 51 bases in frame from the first base. The junction carries 16 bases between V and J, which are trimmed by 2 bases and 0 bases respectively. CDR1 MNHNS and CDR2 SASEGT were looked up in the germline V gene. Library method: 5' RACE. Instrument on record: NextSeq 500. In the TCR library protocol, a unique molecular identifier was attached to each TCR cDNA molecule so that PCR and sequencing errors could be corrected. Under the source paper's analysis protocol: TCR identification, UMI-based error correction and CDR3 extraction were all carried out with Decombinator tools. TCRs above a frequency of 2 per 1,000, corresponding to the top 1% of the tumor frequency distribution, were defined as expanded. Renyi diversity was calculated using the R vegan package after each repertoire was subsampled 100 times to 5,000 TCRs. CDR3 similarity networks were built from amino acid triplet string-kernel similarity, connecting CDR3s with pairwise similarity above 0.82. TCRdb trimmed public reads at Q25 via fastp, called clones via MiXCR and kept in-frame beta chains. A single entry per CDR3 protein holds the most common genes and DNA from its merged rows. TCRdb, rather than the study authors, made the V and J calls. The sample data list around 75,000 distinct CDR3 sequences, and about 14% of these were observed just once. The ten biggest clones cover 5.5% to 7.5% of the sample.

Taken with the paper, the label for time point translates to: sample taken at primary tumor resection. TCR sequencing used whole RNA extracted from tumor and nontumor lung tissue, or from cryopreserved PBMC samples, without cell sorting. Samples were obtained from fewer than 80 patients with early-stage, untreated non-small cell lung cancer from the lung TRACERx cohort. Only patients with enough RNA available from two or more tumor regions were chosen for TCR sequencing. Results and caveats for the whole study, not just this receptor: Confirming at a functional level the hypothesis that regional TCRs recognize regional mutations was considered to require additional single-cell paired TCR alpha and beta sequencing. Ubiquitous expanded tumor TCRs showed up in blood more often at tumor resection than at routine follow-up.

Here the sequenced sample was PBMCs, taken at surgery. The rearrangement combines TRBV6-1 with TRBJ1-2, and possibly TRBD1, on 6 matching bases. The sequence was collected from a male donor with early-stage non-small cell lung cancer. CDR3 loop: CASSEYWWGRANYGYTF. The nucleotides read TGTGCCAGCAGTGAATACTGGTGGGGGCGAGCTAACTATGGCTACACCTTC.